The present T cell receptor (beta chain) was sequenced within a study of blood T cell repertoires in COVID-19. Recovered status in Cohort 3 required two negative PCRs, clearance, or symptom resolution. Original methodology: Reference gene primer amplification gave estimated nucleated cell counts. Sequencing was performed with immunoSEQ multiplex PCR; in TCRdb, only in-frame clones are kept and a portion is missing. V and J calls and clone size are those listed in that table; D and trimming were worked out from the DNA. This sample has a few hundred thousand clones; less than 95% occur once, and the top ten carry 0.6% to 0.7%. The length of the CDR3 is 15 residues. Germline values: CDR1 GTSNPN, CDR2 SVGIG (reference sequence). V shed 0 bases, J shed 1 base, and the junction held 2 bases outside the gene matches.

The sequenced sample was PBMCs or T cells enriched from blood (not recorded which). The sequence came from a man aged 18 to 29 who had recovered from COVID-19. This chain joins TRBV30 and TRBJ1-5; 8 nucleotides align to TRBD1. The CDR3 DNA is TGTGCCTGGAGTGTACGGACAGGGAGCAATCAGCCCCAGCATTTT. Translation gives CAWSVRTGSNQPQHF.